This TCR beta chain appears in the sequencing data of a study of PD-1 blockade in classical Hodgkin lymphoma. Data came from immunoSEQ multiplex PCR; TCRdb stores just in-frame clones and leaves some out. The table shows about 90,000 clones, with about 83% occurring only once. Regarding the study as a whole: Exclusion was applied to patients who started nivolumab under 1 year after ASCT. Similar baseline diversity was found in complete responders and newly diagnosed patients. It was reported that newly diagnosed patients had less baseline TCR diversity than healthy donors.

This clone was seen just once. Antigen: not known. The time point is: cycle 4 day 1 (C4D1), after 6 weeks of nivolumab. Every patient experienced relapse after autologous stem cell transplantation, and brentuximab vedotin exposure varied. Sequenced material: peripheral blood mononuclear cells (PBMCs), taken before the fourth cycle of nivolumab. This receptor was identified in a human donor with classical Hodgkin lymphoma.

CDR3 protein: CASGGLLGDTEAFF. The DNA of the CDR3 is TGTGCCAGCGGGGGCCTACTTGGGGACACTGAAGCTTTCTTT. The chain recombines TRBV2 with TRBJ1-1; a possible D gene is TRBD1 (6 bases). Trimming removed 8 bases from V and 3 bases from J, with 16 bases in between. The CDR3 length is 14 residues. Per germline, CDR1 SNHLY and CDR2 FYNNEI. The whole variable domain, filled in from reference TRBV2 and TRBJ1-1, reads EPEVTQTPSHQVTQMGQEVILRCVPISNHLYFYWYRQILGQKVEFLVSFYNNEISEKSEIFDDQFSVERPDGSNFTLKIRSTKLEDSAMYFCASGGLLGDTEAFFGQGTRLTVV.